This paragraph reports one T cell receptor beta chain. Its antigen is unknown. This entry belongs to a study of radiotherapy plus CTLA-4 blockade in lung cancer. In the study overall: For about 18% of patients, objective responses occurred, and around 31% had disease control.

Ipilimumab-mediated CTLA-4 blockade plus focal radiation was given to patients having chemo-refractory metastatic non-small-cell lung cancer. Study-wide points: After treatment with radiotherapy plus ipilimumab, TCR clones that came from the tumor expanded in blood. In blood, early T cell clone dynamics reportedly predicted response best, together with interferon-beta.

V gave up 4 bases and J gave up 5 bases; unmatched junction bases: 9. The length of the CDR3 is 16 residues. Germline-derived CDR1 and CDR2 are MGHRA and YSYEKL. Assay: immunoSEQ multiplex PCR; the TCRdb copy retains only in-frame clones and omits some. The data contain about 77,000 clones, roughly 74% of them seen just once; the ten biggest clones take up roughly a tenth. The source is a human donor with non-small cell lung cancer whose response to radiotherapy plus ipilimumab could not be evaluated. The source material was peripheral blood, sampled from a patient treated with radiotherapy plus ipilimumab. The chain is built from TRBV4-1 and TRBJ2-7; TRBD2 matches 12 bases. The CDR3 here is CASSPSSGGAWNEQYF. The CDR3 DNA follows: TGCGCCAGCAGCCCATCTAGCGGGGGGGCTTGGAACGAGCAGTACTTC.